The T cell receptor (beta chain) described here comes from a study of blood T cell repertoires in COVID-19. Across the whole study: The United States, Italy and Spain provided the acute and convalescent COVID-19 samples. T cells, B-cell-depleted T cells, or PBMCs supplied cDNA or gDNA.

V lost 4 bases to trimming and J lost 5 bases, with 14 bases between them. In germline, CDR1 is SGHRS, CDR2 YFSETQ. This CDR3 comprises 14 residues. Method: immunoSEQ multiplex PCR; TCRdb's copy keeps in-frame clones and lacks some. Of about 150,000 clones in the sample, roughly 76% were seen once. This chain links TRBV5-1 with TRBJ2-3, with D uncertain. The TCR comes from a human donor with acute or convalescent COVID-19. The donor label of this sample is uncertain. Sequencing was performed on peripheral blood. This CDR3 is CASSTVPPGDTQYF. The CDR3, as DNA: TGCGCCAGCAGCACGGTCCCTCCGGGAGATACGCAGTATTTT.